This T cell receptor (beta chain) was obtained from a study of technical replicates of blood from a few donors. Measured with immunoSEQ multiplex PCR; TCRdb has only the in-frame clones, and not every one. Among 60,000 to 90,000 clones listed, about 97% were seen once. With V trimmed by 4 bases and J by 6 bases, 8 bases remained unmatched. The CDR3 consists of 16 residues. CDR1 and CDR2 (germline): SGHAT, FQNNGV. The sample was T cells isolated from PBMCs. The clonotype originates from a human donor in good health. The rearrangement links TRBV11-2 to TRBJ2-1; 11 positions match TRBD1. The CDR3 nucleotides are TGTGCCAGCAGCTCCGGACAGGGGGCGAATCGCAATGAGCAGTTCTTC. Translated: CASSSGQGANRNEQFF.